Here is one T cell receptor (beta chain) with its context. The antigen is undetermined. Parkinson's disease patients served as a neurodegenerative disease comparison group. All participants were free of acute infectious disease and in good physical condition. TCRdb reworked the 10x single-cell sequencing reads into one entry per CDR3 protein, no DNA. The sample totals over 1,000 distinct CDR3 sequences. The data belong to a study of CD8 T cells in cerebrospinal fluid in Alzheimer's disease. Study-level information: Plate-based nested PCR sequencing and droplet-based sequencing measured CSF T cell clonal expansion.

General observations from the study: Patients with mild cognitive impairment or Alzheimer's disease had a larger top CSF clone percentage than controls.

This CDR3 spans 15 amino acids. CDR1 and CDR2 from the germline V gene are SGHTA and FQGNSA. The specimen was cerebrospinal fluid. The chain carries TRBV7-2 and TRBJ2-1; the TRBD1 assignment by TCRdb is unverifiable without DNA. This TCR was recovered from a human donor with Parkinson's disease. The CDR3 spells CASSLEPSTGAKQFF.